This T cell receptor beta chain was sequenced during a study of T-cell reconstitution after alpha-beta-depleted transplantation in children. From germline, CDR1 is LGHNA and CDR2 YSLEER. V dropped 0 bases and J dropped 7 bases, with 16 bases sitting between them. This CDR3 has 16 amino acids. Using unique molecular identifiers, the investigators prepared the TCRbeta library. TCRdb re-derived calls from the PCR reads in MiXCR, one entry per CDR3 protein. The sample holds about 900,000 distinct CDR3 sequences, around 30% seen once. This clonotype was observed a handful of times. Sample: PBMCs, mostly from graft donor cells, taken 360 days after TCRalphabeta/CD19-depleted stem cell transplant. The chain uses TRBV4-3 and TRBJ2-1, with D possibly being TRBD2 (5 bases). This TCR came from a boy less than two years old who had a stem cell transplant for SCID, so the T cells may come from the graft donor. The DNA of the CDR3 is TGCGCCAGCAGCCAAGACTACCCACCCCCGGGGAATGAGCAGTTCTTC. Protein: CASSQDYPPPGNEQFF.